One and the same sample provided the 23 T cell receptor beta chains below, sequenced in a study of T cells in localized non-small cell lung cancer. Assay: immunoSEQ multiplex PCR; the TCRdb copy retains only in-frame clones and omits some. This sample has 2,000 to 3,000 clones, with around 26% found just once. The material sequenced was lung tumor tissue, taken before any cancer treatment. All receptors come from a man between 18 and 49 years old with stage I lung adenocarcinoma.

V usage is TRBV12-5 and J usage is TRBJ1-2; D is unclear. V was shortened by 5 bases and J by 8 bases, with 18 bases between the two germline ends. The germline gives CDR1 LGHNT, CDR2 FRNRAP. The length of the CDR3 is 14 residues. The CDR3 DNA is TGTGCTAGTGGTCCAGGCCCTACAGTCGAAGGCTACACCTTC. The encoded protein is CASGPGPTVEGYTF.

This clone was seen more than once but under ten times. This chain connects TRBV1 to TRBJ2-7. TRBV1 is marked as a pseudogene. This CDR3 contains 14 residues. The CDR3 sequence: CASSQSSDSYEQYF. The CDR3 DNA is TGCGCCAGCAGCCAATCATCGGACTCCTACGAGCAGTACTTC.

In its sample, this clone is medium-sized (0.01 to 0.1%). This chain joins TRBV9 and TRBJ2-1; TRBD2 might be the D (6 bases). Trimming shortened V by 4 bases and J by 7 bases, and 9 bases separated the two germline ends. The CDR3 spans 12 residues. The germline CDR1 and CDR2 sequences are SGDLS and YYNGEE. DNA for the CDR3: TGTGCCAGCAGCTTACGGGGGAATGAGCAGTTCTTC. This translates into CASSLRGNEQFF.

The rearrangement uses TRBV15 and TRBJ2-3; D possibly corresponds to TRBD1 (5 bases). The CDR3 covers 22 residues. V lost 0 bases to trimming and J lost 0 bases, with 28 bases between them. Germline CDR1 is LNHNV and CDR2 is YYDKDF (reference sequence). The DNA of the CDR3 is TGTGCCACCAGCAGAGATATTAGTAGGGGCGCATTGGGGCAGGAAAGCACAGATACGCAGTATTTT. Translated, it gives CATSRDISRGALGQESTDTQYF.

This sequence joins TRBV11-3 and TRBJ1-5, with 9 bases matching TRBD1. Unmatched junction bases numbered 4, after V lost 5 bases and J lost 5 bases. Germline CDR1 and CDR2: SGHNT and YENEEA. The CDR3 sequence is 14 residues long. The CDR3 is CASSPGTGYQPQHF. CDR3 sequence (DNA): TGTGCCAGCAGCCCCGGGACAGGGTATCAGCCCCAGCATTTT.

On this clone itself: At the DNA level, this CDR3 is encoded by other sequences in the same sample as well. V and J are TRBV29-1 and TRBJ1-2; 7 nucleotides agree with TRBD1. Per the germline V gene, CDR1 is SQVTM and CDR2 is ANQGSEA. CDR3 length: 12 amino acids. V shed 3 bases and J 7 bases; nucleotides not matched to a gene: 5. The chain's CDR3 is CSVDRQGGGYTF. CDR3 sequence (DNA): TGCAGCGTTGATCGGCAGGGGGGTGGCTACACCTTC.

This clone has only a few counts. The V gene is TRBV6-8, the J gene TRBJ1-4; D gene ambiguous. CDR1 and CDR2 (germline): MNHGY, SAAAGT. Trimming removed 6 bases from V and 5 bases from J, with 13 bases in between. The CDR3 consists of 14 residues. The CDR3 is CASSLDGFNEKLFF. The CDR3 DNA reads TGTGCCAGCAGCCTGGACGGATTCAATGAAAAACTGTTTTTT.

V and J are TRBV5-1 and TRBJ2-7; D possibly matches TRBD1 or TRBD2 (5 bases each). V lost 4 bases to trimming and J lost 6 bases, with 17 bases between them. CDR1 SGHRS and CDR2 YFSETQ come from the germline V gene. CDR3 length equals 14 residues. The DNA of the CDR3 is TGCGCCAGCAGCCCCGGGACGACAACCTCCGAGCAGTACTTC. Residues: CASSPGTTTSEQYF.

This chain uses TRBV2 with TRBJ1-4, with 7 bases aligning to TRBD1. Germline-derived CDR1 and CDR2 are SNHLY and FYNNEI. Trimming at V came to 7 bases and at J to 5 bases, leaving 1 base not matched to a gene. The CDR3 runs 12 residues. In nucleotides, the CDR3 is TGTGCCAGCAACAGGGGCAATGAAAAACTGTTTTTT. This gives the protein CASNRGNEKLFF.

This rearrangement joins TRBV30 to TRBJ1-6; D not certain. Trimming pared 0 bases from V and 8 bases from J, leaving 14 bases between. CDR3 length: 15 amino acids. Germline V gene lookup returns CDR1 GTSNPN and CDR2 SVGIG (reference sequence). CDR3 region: CAWSVMFAGDSPLHF. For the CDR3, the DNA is TGTGCCTGGAGTGTAATGTTCGCAGGAGATTCACCCCTCCACTTT.

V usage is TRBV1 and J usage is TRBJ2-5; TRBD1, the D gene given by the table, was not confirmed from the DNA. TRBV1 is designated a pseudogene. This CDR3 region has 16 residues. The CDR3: CASSQAPGQNQETQYF. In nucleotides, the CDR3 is TGCGCCAGCAGCCAAGCTCCGGGACAGAACCAAGAGACCCAGTACTTC.

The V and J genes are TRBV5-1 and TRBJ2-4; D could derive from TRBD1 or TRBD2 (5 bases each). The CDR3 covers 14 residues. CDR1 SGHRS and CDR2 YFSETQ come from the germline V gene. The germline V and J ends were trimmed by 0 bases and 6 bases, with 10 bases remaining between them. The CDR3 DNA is TGCGCCAGCAGCTTGGGCAGGGACGCAAACATTCAGTACTTC. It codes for CASSLGRDANIQYF.

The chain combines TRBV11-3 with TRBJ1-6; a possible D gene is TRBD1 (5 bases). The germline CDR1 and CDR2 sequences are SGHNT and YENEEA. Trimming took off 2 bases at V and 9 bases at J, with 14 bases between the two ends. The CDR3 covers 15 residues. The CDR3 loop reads CASSLMGGVSSPLHF. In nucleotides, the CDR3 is TGTGCCAGCAGCTTAATGGGGGGGGTCTCTTCACCCCTCCACTTT. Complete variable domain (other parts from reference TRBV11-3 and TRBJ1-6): EAGVVQSPRYKIIEKKQPVAFWCNPISGHNTLYWYLQNLGQGPELLIRYENEEAVDDSQLPKDRFSAERLKGVDSTLKIQPAELGDSAVYLCASSLMGGVSSPLHFGNGTRLTVT.

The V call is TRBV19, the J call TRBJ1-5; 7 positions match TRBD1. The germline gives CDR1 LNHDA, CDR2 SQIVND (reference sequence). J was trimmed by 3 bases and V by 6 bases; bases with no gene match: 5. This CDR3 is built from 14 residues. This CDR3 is CASSRDSFNQPQHF. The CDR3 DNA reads TGTGCCAGTAGCCGGGACAGCTTCAATCAGCCCCAGCATTTT.

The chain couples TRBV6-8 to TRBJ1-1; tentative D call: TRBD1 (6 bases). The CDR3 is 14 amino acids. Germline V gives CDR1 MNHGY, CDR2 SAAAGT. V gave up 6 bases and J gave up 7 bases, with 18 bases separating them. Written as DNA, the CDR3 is TGTGCCAGCAGCAGGTCCCGGACAGAACTTGAAGCTTTCTTT. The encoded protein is CASSRSRTELEAFF.

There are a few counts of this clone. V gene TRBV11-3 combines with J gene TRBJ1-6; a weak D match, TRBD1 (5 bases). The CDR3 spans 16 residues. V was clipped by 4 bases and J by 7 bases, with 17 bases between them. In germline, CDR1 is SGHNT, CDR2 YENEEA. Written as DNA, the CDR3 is TGTGCCAGCAGCTCGCGCCGTCAGGGTTGGAATTCACCCCTCCACTTT. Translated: CASSSRRQGWNSPLHF. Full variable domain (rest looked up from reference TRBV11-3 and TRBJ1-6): EAGVVQSPRYKIIEKKQPVAFWCNPISGHNTLYWYLQNLGQGPELLIRYENEEAVDDSQLPKDRFSAERLKGVDSTLKIQPAELGDSAVYLCASSSRRQGWNSPLHFGNGTRLTVT.

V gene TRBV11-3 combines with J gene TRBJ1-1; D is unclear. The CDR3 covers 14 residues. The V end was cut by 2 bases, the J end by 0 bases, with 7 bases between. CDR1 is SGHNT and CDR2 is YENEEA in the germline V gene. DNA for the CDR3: TGTGCCAGCAGCTTATTTCAGTTGAACACTGAAGCTTTCTTT. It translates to CASSLFQLNTEAFF.

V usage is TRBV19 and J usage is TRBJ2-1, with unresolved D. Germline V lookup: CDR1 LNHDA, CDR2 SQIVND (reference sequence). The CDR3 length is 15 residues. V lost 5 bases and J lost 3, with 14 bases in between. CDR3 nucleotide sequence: TGTGCCAGTAGTCTTGACGGAATTTACTACAATGAGCAGTTCTTC. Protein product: CASSLDGIYYNEQFF. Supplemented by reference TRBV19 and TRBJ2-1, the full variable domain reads DGGITQSPKYLFRKEGQNVTLSCEQNLNHDAMYWYRQDPGQGLRLIYYSQIVNDFQKGDIAEGYSVSREKKESFPLTVTSAQKNPTAFYLCASSLDGIYYNEQFFGPGTRLTVL.

CDR3 sequence reads: CASSIQGGGDTQYF. The DNA of the CDR3 is TGTGCCAGTAGTATACAGGGGGGTGGAGATACGCAGTATTTT. The chain recombines TRBV19 with TRBJ2-3; weak D call: TRBD1 (7 bases). The germline V and J ends were trimmed by 2 bases and 5 bases, with 11 bases remaining between them. Germline loops: CDR1 LNHDA, CDR2 SQIVND (reference sequence). There are 14 residues in the CDR3.

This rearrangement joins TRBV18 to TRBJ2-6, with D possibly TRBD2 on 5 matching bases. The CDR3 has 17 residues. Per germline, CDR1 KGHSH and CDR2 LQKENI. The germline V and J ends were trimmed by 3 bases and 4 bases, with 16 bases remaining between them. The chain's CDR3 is CASSPGLPGGGANVLTF. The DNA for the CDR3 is TGTGCCAGCTCACCCGGACTCCCGGGTGGCGGGGCCAACGTCCTGACTTTC.

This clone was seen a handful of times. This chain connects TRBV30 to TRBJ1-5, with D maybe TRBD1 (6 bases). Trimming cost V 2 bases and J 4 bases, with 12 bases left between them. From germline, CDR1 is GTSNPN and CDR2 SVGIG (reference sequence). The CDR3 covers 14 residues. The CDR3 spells CAWSSLQGNQPQHF. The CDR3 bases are TGTGCCTGGAGTTCCCTACAGGGTAATCAGCCCCAGCATTTT.

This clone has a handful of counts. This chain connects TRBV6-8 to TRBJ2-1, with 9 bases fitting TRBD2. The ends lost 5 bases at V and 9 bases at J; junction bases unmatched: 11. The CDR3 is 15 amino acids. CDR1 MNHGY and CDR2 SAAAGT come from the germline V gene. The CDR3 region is CASSPRGSGGTEQFF. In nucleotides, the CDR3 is TGTGCCAGCAGTCCCCGAGGTAGCGGGGGTACTGAGCAGTTCTTC.

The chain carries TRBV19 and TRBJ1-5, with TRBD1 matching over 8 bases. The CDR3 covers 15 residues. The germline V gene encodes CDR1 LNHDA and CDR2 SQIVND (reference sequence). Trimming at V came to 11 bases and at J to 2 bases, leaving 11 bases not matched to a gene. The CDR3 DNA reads TGTGCCGCCGGAGGCGACAGGGGTGGCAATCAGCCCCAGCATTTT. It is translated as CAAGGDRGGNQPQHF.